Below, 24 T cell receptor beta chains from the same sample are listed, as sequenced in a study of T cells after posttransplantation cyclophosphamide (dated by TCRdb to between 2015 and 2016). The library was obtained by the immunoSEQ multiplex PCR assay. This immuneACCESS table, as held by TCRdb, lists in-frame sequences with V and J called but not all clones. Of the missing ones, under half trace to an unresolved V gene in checked studies; the others have no known cause. The sample table lists more than 1,300 clones, about 78% of them with a count of one. The ten largest clones represent roughly a third of the sample. Reading the label with the study, this specimen's treatment or condition is: high-dose cyclophosphamide on days +3 and +4 as single-agent GVHD prophylaxis. For conditioning, the PTCy patients got busulfan and fludarabine, then a related or unrelated marrow graft, followed by cyclophosphamide on days +3 and +4.

This material consisted of PBMCs, taken 210 to 250 days after allogeneic stem cell transplant with posttransplant cyclophosphamide. These receptors were taken from a female patient aged 60 to 70 who received an allogeneic stem cell transplant from an unrelated donor, was CMV-positive, and had acute GVHD only. After a transplant, certain T cells may trace back to the graft donor.

This clone showed up just once. V and J are TRBV11-2 and TRBJ2-2; D possibly corresponds to TRBD1 (6 bases). CDR3 length: 14 amino acids. The V gene lost 4 bases and the J gene lost 3 bases, with 9 bases spanning the gap. Germline assignment: CDR1 SGHAT and CDR2 FQNNGV. CDR3 in DNA: TGTGCCAGCAGCTCAGGGGTATACACCGGGGAGCTGTTTTTT. It is translated as CASSSGVYTGELFF.

The chain couples TRBV28 to TRBJ1-5; the match to TRBD1 covers 7 bases. CDR3 size: 15 residues. The germline V gene has CDR1 MDHEN and CDR2 SYDVKM. V trimming: 3 bases; J trimming: 3 bases; junction bases outside the gene matches: 5. The CDR3 DNA sequence: TGTGCCAGCAGTTTTGACAGGGAGGACAATCAGCCCCAGCATTTT. As protein: CASSFDREDNQPQHF.

The rearrangement links TRBV7-8 to TRBJ2-7, with 10 bases that match TRBD2. Per germline, CDR1 SGHVS and CDR2 FQNEAQ. The CDR3 is 16 residues long. The V gene end was trimmed by 6 bases and the J gene end by 4 bases; junction bases not matched to a gene: 12. CDR3 sequence: CASRRGLAGVNYEQYF. The CDR3 DNA is TGTGCCAGCAGGAGGGGGCTAGCGGGAGTAAATTACGAGCAGTACTTC. Complete variable domain (other parts from reference TRBV7-8 and TRBJ2-7): GAGVSQSPRYKVAKRGQDVALRCDPISGHVSLFWYQQALGQGPEFLTYFQNEAQLDKSGLPSDRFFAERPEGSVSTLKIQRTQQEDSAVYLCASRRGLAGVNYEQYFGPGTRLTVT.

This chain connects TRBV19 to TRBJ1-2; 9 bases align to TRBD1. Germline V gene lookup returns CDR1 LNHDA and CDR2 SQIVND (reference sequence). Unmatched junction bases numbered 13, after V lost 6 bases and J lost 8 bases. The CDR3 spans 15 residues. CDR3 DNA: TGTGCCAGTAGACCTAAGGTACAGGGGGCGTCCGGCTACACCTTC. Amino acid sequence: CASRPKVQGASGYTF.

There are a few counts of this clone. The chain recombines TRBV7-2 with TRBJ2-7, with D possibly being TRBD2 (5 bases). CDR3 size: 13 residues. CDR1 SGHTA and CDR2 FQGNSA come from the germline V gene. Trimming pared 4 bases from V and 4 bases from J, leaving 11 bases between. CDR3 in amino acids: CASSYGGRYEQYF. CDR3 coding DNA: TGTGCCAGCAGCTATGGAGGCCGGTACGAGCAGTACTTC.

The rearrangement uses TRBV5-1 and TRBJ2-7; 8 nucleotides match TRBD1. Unmatched junction bases numbered 11, after V lost 3 bases and J lost 0 bases. The V gene's germline CDR1 is SGHRS and CDR2 YFSETQ. The CDR3 is made up of 17 amino acids. For the CDR3, the DNA is TGCGCCAGCAGCTCGGACCCCCGGGACAGGCTCTCCTACGAGCAGTACTTC. Amino acid sequence: CASSSDPRDRLSYEQYF.

The chain has TRBV6-4 and TRBJ2-1; 10 bases match TRBD2. V gave up 2 bases and J gave up 4 bases; unmatched junction bases: 2. This CDR3 is 15 amino acids long. Germline V CDR1 and CDR2: MRHNA, SNTAGT. CDR3 residues: CASSDQLAGYNEQFF. DNA of the CDR3: TGTGCCAGCAGTGACCAACTAGCGGGGTACAATGAGCAGTTCTTC.

The chain is built from TRBV6-6 and TRBJ2-3, with D maybe TRBD1 (6 bases). V lost 6 bases to trimming and J lost 2 bases, with 18 bases between them. The CDR3 has 16 amino acids. The germline CDR1 and CDR2 sequences are MNHNY and SVGAGI (reference sequence). As DNA, the CDR3 is TGTGCCAGCAGATTCAGAGGGGACACCCTCACAGATACGCAGTATTTT. The encoded protein is CASRFRGDTLTDTQYF.

Notes on this clone: This specimen includes other DNA sequences encoding the same CDR3. The V call is TRBV19, the J call TRBJ1-2; D unclear. CDR1 LNHDA and CDR2 SQIVND come from the germline V gene (reference sequence). The CDR3 covers 12 residues. The germline V and J ends were trimmed by 3 bases and 5 bases, with 7 bases remaining between them. The CDR3, as DNA: TGTGCCAGTAGTATTTCAGTATATGGCTACACCTTC. Encoded protein: CASSISVYGYTF.

The J gene is TRBJ1-5, the V gene TRBV29-1; 7 bases map to TRBD1. The length of the CDR3 is 13 residues. Germline CDR1 reads SQVTM; CDR2 reads ANQGSEA. After removal of 6 bases from V and 4 bases from J, the junction contained 6 bases not matched to a gene. CDR3 amino acids: CSVLTGLNQPQHF. CDR3 DNA sequence: TGCAGCGTCCTGACAGGGTTAAATCAGCCCCAGCATTTT. Based on the CDR3 plus reference TRBV29-1 and TRBJ1-5, the full variable domain is SAVISQKPSRDICQRGTSLTIQCQVDSQVTMMFWYRQQPGQSLTLIATANQGSEATYESGFVIDKFPISRPNLTFSTLTVSNMSPEDSSIYLCSVLTGLNQPQHFGDGTRLSIL.

The rearrangement joins TRBV7-9 to TRBJ2-5, with TRBD1 matching 7 bases. The end of the DNA is better explained by TRBJ2-7, so the J call may be wrong. This CDR3 has 16 amino acids. Germline V gives CDR1 SEHNR, CDR2 FQNEAQ (reference sequence). The CDR3, as DNA: TGTGCCAGCAGCTTAGCGGGGGCAGGGGGCTCCTACGAGCAGTACTTC. It specifies CASSLAGAGGSYEQYF.

The V and J genes are TRBV2 and TRBJ1-5; D uncertain. There are 13 residues in the CDR3. Deletions cut 5 bases from V and 4 bases from J, with 9 bases between. The germline V gene has CDR1 SNHLY and CDR2 FYNNEI. This CDR3 reads CASSIDGNQPQHF. CDR3 in DNA: TGTGCCAGCAGTATAGACGGGAATCAGCCCCAGCATTTT. The full variable domain, with the rest looked up from reference TRBV2 and TRBJ1-5, is EPEVTQTPSHQVTQMGQEVILRCVPISNHLYFYWYRQILGQKVEFLVSFYNNEISEKSEIFDDQFSVERPDGSNFTLKIRSTKLEDSAMYFCASSIDGNQPQHFGDGTRLSIL.

The chain carries TRBV5-6 and TRBJ2-1, with D possibly matching TRBD2 (6 bases). In germline, CDR1 is SGHDT, CDR2 YYEEEE. The CDR3 length is 13 residues. V lost 5 bases and J lost 7, with 13 bases in between. The CDR3 nucleotides read TGTGCCAGCAGTGCTAGCGCGTGGAATGAGCAGTTCTTC. Translated: CASSASAWNEQFF. Full variable domain (outside the CDR3, taken from reference TRBV5-6 and TRBJ2-1): DAGVTQSPTHLIKTRGQQVTLRCSPKSGHDTVSWYQQALGQGPQFIFQYYEEEERQRGNFPDRFSGHQFPNYSSELNVNALLLGDSALYLCASSASAWNEQFFGPGTRLTVL.

Only a few counts were recorded for this clone. CDR3 nucleotide sequence: TGCGCCAGCAGCTGGGAGCTAGGCCCTGGGGCCAACGTCCTGACTTTC. Protein: CASSWELGPGANVLTF. V and J are TRBV5-1 and TRBJ2-6, with D tentatively TRBD2 (5 bases). This CDR3 has 16 residues. Germline V gene lookup returns CDR1 SGHRS and CDR2 YFSETQ. V was pared by 3 bases and J by 2 bases, with 12 bases between.

The rearrangement uses TRBV5-1 and TRBJ2-2; the match to TRBD2 covers 8 bases. The CDR3 spans 16 residues. Germline V gene data show CDR1 as SGHRS and CDR2 as YFSETQ. V shed 5 bases, J shed 0 bases, and the junction held 6 bases outside the gene matches. The CDR3 reads CASRREAGANTGELFF. The CDR3 coding sequence is TGCGCCAGCAGACGGGAAGCGGGGGCGAACACCGGGGAGCTGTTTTTT.

The chain joins TRBV27 to TRBJ1-2, with TRBD1 matching over 7 bases. The CDR3 length is 15 residues. The junction had 17 bases not matched to a gene; V was cut back by 7 bases and J by 9 bases. Germline CDR1 and CDR2: MNHEY and SMNVEV (reference sequence). The CDR3 sequence is CASTPRTGDPRSYTF. The CDR3 nucleotides read TGTGCCAGCACCCCGAGGACAGGCGACCCCCGTAGCTACACCTTC.

The chain couples TRBV5-4 to TRBJ1-2, with D tentatively TRBD1 (5 bases). V lost 0 bases to trimming and J lost 8 bases, with 11 bases between them. The CDR3 totals 13 residues. Germline-derived CDR1 and CDR2 are SGHNT and YYREEE (reference sequence). Here the CDR3 DNA reads TGTGCCAGCAGCTTGGAACAGGTGGAAGGCTACACCTTC. This translates into CASSLEQVEGYTF.

This clone was recorded once. V gene TRBV29-1 combines with J gene TRBJ2-1; perhaps TRBD2 as D (5 bases). CDR1 and CDR2 from the germline V gene are SQVTM and ANQGSEA. The CDR3 extends over 12 amino acids. V shed 6 bases and J shed 2 bases, with 8 bases lying between them. Here the CDR3 DNA reads TGCAGCGTGACCGGGGCCTACAATGAGCAGTTCTTC. Translated, it gives CSVTGAYNEQFF.

The chain has TRBV5-1 and TRBJ2-1; 8 bases line up with TRBD1. Unmatched junction bases numbered 10, after V lost 5 bases and J lost 9 bases. This CDR3 region has 14 residues. The germline V gene has CDR1 SGHRS and CDR2 YFSETQ. CDR3 in amino acids: CASRSGTGNREQFF. As DNA, the CDR3 is TGCGCCAGCAGGTCCGGGACAGGTAATCGTGAGCAGTTCTTC.

The chain couples TRBV7-2 to TRBJ1-5; no definite D call. Per germline, CDR1 SGHTA and CDR2 FQGNSA. The V end lost 2 bases, the J end lost 3 bases, and 11 bases lay between the germline ends. This CDR3 region has 15 residues. In nucleotides, the CDR3 is TGTGCCAGCAGCTTAAGAGGGTCACACAATCAGCCCCAGCATTTT. The encoded protein is CASSLRGSHNQPQHF.

V is TRBV15 and J is TRBJ1-5, with 9 bases aligning to TRBD1. J was trimmed by 8 bases and V by 3 bases; bases with no gene match: 14. Germline V gene sequence: CDR1 LNHNV, CDR2 YYDKDF (reference sequence). The CDR3 spans 17 residues. As DNA, the CDR3 is TGTGCCACCAGCAGTGGATATCGGGACAGGGTAGTAGAGCCCCAGCATTTT. This sequence encodes CATSSGYRDRVVEPQHF. Full variable domain (outside the CDR3, taken from reference TRBV15 and TRBJ1-5): DAMVIQNPRYQVTQFGKPVTLSCSQTLNHNVMYWYQQKSSQAPKLLFHYYDKDFNNEADTPDNFQSRRPNTSFCFLDIRSPGLGDTAMYLCATSSGYRDRVVEPQHFGDGTRLSIL.

This clone was counted only a few times. The gene calls are TRBV29-1 and TRBJ2-1; TRBD2 matches at 10 bases. Germline CDR1 is SQVTM and CDR2 is ANQGSEA. The V gene end was trimmed by 7 bases and the J gene end by 10 bases; junction bases not matched to a gene: 10. The CDR3 is 13 residues long. DNA for the CDR3: TGCAGCGGAGAAGCGGGGGGGCACGGGGAGCAGTTCTTC. This translates into CSGEAGGHGEQFF.

This chain uses TRBV7-2 with TRBJ1-1; D gene uncertain. Trimming shortened V by 2 bases and J by 8 bases, and 6 bases separated the two germline ends. Germline loops: CDR1 SGHTA, CDR2 FQGNSA. The CDR3 has 11 amino acids. This CDR3 reads CASSLYREAFF. CDR3 sequence (DNA): TGTGCCAGCAGCTTATACAGAGAAGCTTTCTTT.

The chain employs TRBV28 and TRBJ2-4, with 9 bases fitting TRBD1. CDR3 length: 17 residues. The germline V gene encodes CDR1 MDHEN and CDR2 SYDVKM. V lost 7 bases and J lost 5; bases outside the gene matches: 15. The CDR3 nucleotides read TGTGCCAGCACCGACTACAGAGGGACAGGGTTCCAAAACATTCAGTACTTC. It encodes CASTDYRGTGFQNIQYF. The whole variable domain, filled in from reference TRBV28 and TRBJ2-4, reads DVKVTQSSRYLVKRTGEKVFLECVQDMDHENMFWYRQDPGLGLRLIYFSYDVKMKEKGDIPEGYSVSREKKERFSLILESASTNQTSMYLCASTDYRGTGFQNIQYFGAGTRLSVL.